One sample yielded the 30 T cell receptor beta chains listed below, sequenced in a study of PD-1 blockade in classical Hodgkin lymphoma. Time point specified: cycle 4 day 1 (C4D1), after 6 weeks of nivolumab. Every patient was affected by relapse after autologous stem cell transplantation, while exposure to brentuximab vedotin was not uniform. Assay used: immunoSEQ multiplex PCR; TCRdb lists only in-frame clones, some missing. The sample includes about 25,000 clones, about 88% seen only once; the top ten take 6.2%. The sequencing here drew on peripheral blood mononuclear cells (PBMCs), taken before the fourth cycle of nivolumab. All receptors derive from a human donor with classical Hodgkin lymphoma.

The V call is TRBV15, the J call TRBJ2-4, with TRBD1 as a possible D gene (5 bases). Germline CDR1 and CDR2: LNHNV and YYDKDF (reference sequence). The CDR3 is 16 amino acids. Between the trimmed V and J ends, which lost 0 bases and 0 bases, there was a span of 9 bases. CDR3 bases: TGTGCCACCAGCAGAGATCGAGGACAAGCCAAAAACATTCAGTACTTC. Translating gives CATSRDRGQAKNIQYF.

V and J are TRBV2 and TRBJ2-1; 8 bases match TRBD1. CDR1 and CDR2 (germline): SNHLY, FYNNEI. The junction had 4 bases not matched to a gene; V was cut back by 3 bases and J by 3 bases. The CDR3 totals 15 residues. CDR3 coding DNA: TGTGCCAGCAGTGACAGGGGGCTCGGCTACAATGAGCAGTTCTTC. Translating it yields CASSDRGLGYNEQFF.

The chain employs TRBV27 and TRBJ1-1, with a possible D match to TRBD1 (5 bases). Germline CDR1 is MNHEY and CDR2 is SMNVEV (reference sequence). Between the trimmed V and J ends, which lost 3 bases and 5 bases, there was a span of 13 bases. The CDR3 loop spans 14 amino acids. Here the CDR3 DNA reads TGTGCCAGCAGTTTTTCGGGGGGGACTACTGAAGCTTTCTTT. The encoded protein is CASSFSGGTTEAFF.

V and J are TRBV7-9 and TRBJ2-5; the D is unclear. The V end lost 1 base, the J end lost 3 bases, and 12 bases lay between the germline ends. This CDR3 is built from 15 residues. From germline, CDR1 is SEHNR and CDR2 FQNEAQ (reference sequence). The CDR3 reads CASSLGSSLKETQYF. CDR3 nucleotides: TGTGCCAGCAGCTTAGGTTCAAGCCTCAAAGAGACCCAGTACTTC.

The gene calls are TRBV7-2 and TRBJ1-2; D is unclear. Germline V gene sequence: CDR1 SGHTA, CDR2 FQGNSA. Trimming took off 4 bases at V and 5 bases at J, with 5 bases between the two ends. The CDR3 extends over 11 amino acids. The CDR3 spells CASSSLYGYTF. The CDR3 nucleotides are TGTGCCAGCAGCTCCTTATATGGCTACACCTTC.

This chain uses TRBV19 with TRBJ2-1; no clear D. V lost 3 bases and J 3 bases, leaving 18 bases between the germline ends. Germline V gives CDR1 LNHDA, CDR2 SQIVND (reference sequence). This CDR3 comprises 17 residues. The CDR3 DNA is TGTGCCAGTAGTATGGGCCCACCAATTACCTTCTACAATGAGCAGTTCTTC. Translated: CASSMGPPITFYNEQFF.

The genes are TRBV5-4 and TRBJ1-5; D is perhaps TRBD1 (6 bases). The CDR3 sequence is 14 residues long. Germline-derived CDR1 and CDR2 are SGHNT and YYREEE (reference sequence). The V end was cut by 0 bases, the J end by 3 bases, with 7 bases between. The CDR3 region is CASSLGGPNQPQHF. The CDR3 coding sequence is TGTGCCAGCAGCTTGGGGGGGCCCAATCAGCCCCAGCATTTT.

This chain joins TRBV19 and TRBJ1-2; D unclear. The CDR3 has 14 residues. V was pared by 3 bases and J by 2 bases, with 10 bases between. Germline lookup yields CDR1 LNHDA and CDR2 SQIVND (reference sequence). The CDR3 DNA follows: TGTGCCAGTAGTATGAAACTGGAGAACTATGGCTACACCTTC. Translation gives CASSMKLENYGYTF.

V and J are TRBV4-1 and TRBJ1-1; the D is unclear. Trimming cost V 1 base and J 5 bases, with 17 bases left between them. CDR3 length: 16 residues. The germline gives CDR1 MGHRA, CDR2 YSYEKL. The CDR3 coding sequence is TGCGCCAGCAGCCAAGTCGTCTGGGAGTATCGGACTGAAGCTTTCTTT. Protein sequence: CASSQVVWEYRTEAFF.

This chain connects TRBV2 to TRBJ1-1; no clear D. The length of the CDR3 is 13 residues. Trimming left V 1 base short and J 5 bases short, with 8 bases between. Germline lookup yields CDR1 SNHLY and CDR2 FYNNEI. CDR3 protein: CASSEGVRTEAFF. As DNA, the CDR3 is TGTGCCAGCAGTGAAGGGGTGAGGACTGAAGCTTTCTTT.

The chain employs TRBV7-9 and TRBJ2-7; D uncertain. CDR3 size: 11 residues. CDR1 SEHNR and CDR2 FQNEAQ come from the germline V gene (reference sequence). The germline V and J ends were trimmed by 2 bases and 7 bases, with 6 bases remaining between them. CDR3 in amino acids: CASSLSREQYF. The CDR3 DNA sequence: TGTGCCAGCAGCTTATCCCGTGAGCAGTACTTC.

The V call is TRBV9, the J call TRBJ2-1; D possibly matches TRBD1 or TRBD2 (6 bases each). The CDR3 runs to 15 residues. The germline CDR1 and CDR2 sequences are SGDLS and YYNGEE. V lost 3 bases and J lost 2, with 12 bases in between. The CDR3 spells CASSARGVPYNEQFF. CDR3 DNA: TGTGCCAGCAGCGCAAGGGGGGTTCCCTACAATGAGCAGTTCTTC. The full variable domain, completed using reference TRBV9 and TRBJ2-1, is DSGVTQTPKHLITATGQRVTLRCSPRSGDLSVYWYQQSLDQGLQFLIQYYNGEERAKGNILERFSAQQFPDLHSELNLSSLELGDSALYFCASSARGVPYNEQFFGPGTRLTVL.

CDR3: CASSPPWAIYGYTF. In DNA form, the CDR3 reads TGCGCCAGCAGCCCTCCCTGGGCTATCTATGGCTACACCTTC. The rearrangement links TRBV4-1 to TRBJ1-2; the D is unclear. The CDR3 is 14 residues long. CDR1 and CDR2 (germline): MGHRA, YSYEKL. The V end was cut by 4 bases, the J end by 4 bases, with 13 bases between.

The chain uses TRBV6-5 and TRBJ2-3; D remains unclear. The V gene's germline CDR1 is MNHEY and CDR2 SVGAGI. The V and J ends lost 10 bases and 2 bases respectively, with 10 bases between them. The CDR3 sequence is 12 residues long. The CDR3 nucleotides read TGTGCCATCCGCGGCCCCACAGATACGCAGTATTTT. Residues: CAIRGPTDTQYF.

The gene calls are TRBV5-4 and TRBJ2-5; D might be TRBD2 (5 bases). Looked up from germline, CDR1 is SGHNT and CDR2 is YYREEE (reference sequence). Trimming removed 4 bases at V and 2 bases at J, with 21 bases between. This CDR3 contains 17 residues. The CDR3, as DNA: TGTGCCAGCAGCATGGCTTTCCTAGCCACGGGGCAAGAGACCCAGTACTTC. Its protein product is CASSMAFLATGQETQYF.

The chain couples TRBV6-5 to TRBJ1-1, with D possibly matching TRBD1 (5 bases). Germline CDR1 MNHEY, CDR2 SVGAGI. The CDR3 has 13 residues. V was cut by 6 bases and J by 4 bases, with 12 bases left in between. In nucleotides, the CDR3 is TGTGCCAGCAGCACCCGGGACTCCACTGAAGCTTTCTTT. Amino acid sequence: CASSTRDSTEAFF.

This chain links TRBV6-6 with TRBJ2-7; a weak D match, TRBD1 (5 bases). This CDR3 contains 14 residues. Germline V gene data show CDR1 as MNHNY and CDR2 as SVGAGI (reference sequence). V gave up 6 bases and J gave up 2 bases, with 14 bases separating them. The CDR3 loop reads CASRLADTTYEQYF. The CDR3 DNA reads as TGTGCCAGCAGACTGGCGGACACAACCTACGAGCAGTACTTC.

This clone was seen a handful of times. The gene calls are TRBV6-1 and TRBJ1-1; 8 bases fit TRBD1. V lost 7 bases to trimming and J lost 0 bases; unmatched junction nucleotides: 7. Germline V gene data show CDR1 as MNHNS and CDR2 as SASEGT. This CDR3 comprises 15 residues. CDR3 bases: TGTGCCAGCACCACCGGACAGGGACTGAACACTGAAGCTTTCTTT. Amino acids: CASTTGQGLNTEAFF.

CDR3 DNA: TGTGCCAGCAGTCGTATCGAGAGGGGAAATGAGCGCAATCAGCCCCAGCATTTT. Translated: CASSRIERGNERNQPQHF. This sequence joins TRBV28 and TRBJ1-5, with D possibly matching TRBD1 (5 bases). This CDR3 region has 18 residues. Trimming took 5 bases from V and 2 from J, leaving 22 bases between them. The V gene's germline CDR1 is MDHEN and CDR2 SYDVKM.

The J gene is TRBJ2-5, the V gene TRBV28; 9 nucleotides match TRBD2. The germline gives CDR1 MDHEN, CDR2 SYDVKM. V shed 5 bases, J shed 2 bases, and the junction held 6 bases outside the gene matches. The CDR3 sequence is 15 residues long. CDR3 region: CASSGAGGLQETQYF. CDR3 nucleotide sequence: TGTGCCAGCAGTGGGGCGGGAGGGTTACAAGAGACCCAGTACTTC.

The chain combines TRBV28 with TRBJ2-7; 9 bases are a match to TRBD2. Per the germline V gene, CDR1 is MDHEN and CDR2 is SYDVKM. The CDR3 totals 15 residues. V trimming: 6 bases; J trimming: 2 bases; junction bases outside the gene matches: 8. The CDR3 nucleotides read TGTGCCAGCAGGTCGTTAGCGGGAGAGCCCTACGAGCAGTACTTC. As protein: CASRSLAGEPYEQYF.

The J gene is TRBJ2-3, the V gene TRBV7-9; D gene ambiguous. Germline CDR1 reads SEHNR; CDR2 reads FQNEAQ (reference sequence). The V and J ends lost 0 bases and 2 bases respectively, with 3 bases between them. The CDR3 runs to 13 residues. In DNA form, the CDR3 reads TGTGCCAGCAGCTTAGCGTCCACAGATACGCAGTATTTT. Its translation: CASSLASTDTQYF.

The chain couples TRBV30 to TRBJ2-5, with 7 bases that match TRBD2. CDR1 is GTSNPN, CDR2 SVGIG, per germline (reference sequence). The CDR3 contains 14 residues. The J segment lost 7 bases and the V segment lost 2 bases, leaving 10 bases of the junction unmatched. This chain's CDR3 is CAWSTGGAPGTQYF. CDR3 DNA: TGTGCCTGGAGTACGGGAGGCGCCCCGGGGACCCAGTACTTC.

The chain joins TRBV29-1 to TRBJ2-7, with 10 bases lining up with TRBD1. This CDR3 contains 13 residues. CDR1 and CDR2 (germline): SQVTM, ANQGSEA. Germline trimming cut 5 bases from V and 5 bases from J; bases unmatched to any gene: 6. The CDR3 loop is CSVQGQGRHEQYF. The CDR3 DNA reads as TGCAGCGTTCAGGGACAGGGGCGGCACGAGCAGTACTTC.

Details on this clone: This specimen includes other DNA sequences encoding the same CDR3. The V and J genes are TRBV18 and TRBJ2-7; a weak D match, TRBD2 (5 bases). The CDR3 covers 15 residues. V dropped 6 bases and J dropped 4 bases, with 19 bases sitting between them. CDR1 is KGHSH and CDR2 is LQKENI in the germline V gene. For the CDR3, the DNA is TGTGCCAGCTCTCTTTTTAGCGATACCTCTTACGAGCAGTACTTC. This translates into CASSLFSDTSYEQYF.

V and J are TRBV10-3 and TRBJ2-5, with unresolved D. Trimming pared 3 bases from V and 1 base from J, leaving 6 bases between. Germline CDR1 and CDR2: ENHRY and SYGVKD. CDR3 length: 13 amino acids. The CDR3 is CAISERLQETQYF. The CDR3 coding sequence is TGTGCCATCAGTGAACGGCTCCAAGAGACCCAGTACTTC.

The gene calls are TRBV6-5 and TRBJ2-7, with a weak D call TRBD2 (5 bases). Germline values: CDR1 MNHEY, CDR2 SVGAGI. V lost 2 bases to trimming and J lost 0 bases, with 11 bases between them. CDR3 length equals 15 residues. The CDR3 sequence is CASSYASRSSYEQYF. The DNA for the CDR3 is TGTGCCAGCAGTTACGCTAGCAGGAGCTCCTACGAGCAGTACTTC.

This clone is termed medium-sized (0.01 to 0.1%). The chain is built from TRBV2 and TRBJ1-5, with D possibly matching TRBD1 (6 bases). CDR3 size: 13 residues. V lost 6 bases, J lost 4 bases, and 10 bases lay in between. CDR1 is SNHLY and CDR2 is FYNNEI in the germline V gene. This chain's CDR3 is CASRWDINQPQHF. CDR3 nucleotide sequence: TGTGCCAGCAGATGGGACATAAATCAGCCCCAGCATTTT.

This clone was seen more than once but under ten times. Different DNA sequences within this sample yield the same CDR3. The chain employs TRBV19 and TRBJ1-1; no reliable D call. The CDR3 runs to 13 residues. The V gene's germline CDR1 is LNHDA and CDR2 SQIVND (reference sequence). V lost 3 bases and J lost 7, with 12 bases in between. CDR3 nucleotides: TGTGCCAGTAGTATTGAGGGTGGATTTGAAGCTTTCTTT. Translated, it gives CASSIEGGFEAFF.

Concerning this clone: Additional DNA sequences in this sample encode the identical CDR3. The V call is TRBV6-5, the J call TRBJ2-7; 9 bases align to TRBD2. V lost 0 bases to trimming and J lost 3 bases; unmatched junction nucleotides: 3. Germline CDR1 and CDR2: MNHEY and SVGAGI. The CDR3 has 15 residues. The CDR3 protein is CASSYSGSGSYEQYF. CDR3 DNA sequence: TGTGCCAGCAGTTACTCGGGTAGCGGGAGCTACGAGCAGTACTTC.